The 6 T cell receptor beta chains in this list originate from one sample, sequenced in a study of control samples from healthy donors and cancer patients. Method: immunoSEQ multiplex PCR; TCRdb's copy keeps in-frame clones and lacks some. The table includes nearly 200,000 clones, about nine tenths detected once. Sequences were obtained from blood. All receptors come from a man aged 25 to 40 in good health.

This clone has a handful of counts. The same CDR3 also results from other DNA sequences found in this sample. V usage is TRBV7-2 and J usage is TRBJ1-1; no clear D. Germline-derived CDR1 and CDR2 are SGHTA and FQGNSA. The CDR3 is made up of 14 amino acids. Trimming removed 2 bases at V and 1 base at J, with 8 bases between. The CDR3 DNA reads as TGTGCCAGCAGCTTAAGGGAAAGGAACACTGAAGCTTTCTTT. Translated, it gives CASSLRERNTEAFF.

The chain carries TRBV7-9 and TRBJ2-7, with no clear D. Germline V CDR1 and CDR2: SEHNR, FQNEAQ (reference sequence). The germline V and J ends were trimmed by 6 bases and 3 bases, with 9 bases remaining between them. The CDR3 is 12 residues long. Here the CDR3 DNA reads TGTGCCAGCAGTGACGTCGGCTACGAGCAGTACTTC. Its translation is CASSDVGYEQYF. Using reference TRBV7-9 and TRBJ2-7 for the parts outside the CDR3, the full variable domain is DTGVSQNPRHKITKRGQNVTFRCDPISEHNRLYWYRQTLGQGPEFLTYFQNEAQLEKSRLLSDRFSAERPKGSFSTLEIQRTEQGDSAMYLCASSDVGYEQYFGPGTRLTVT.

The chain has TRBV7-3 and TRBJ2-3; D perhaps matches TRBD1 (6 bases). This CDR3 has 15 amino acids. V dropped 5 bases and J dropped 4 bases, with 16 bases sitting between them. Germline CDR1 is SGHTA and CDR2 is FQGTGA. The CDR3 reads CASSPRPGAADTQYF. The DNA of the CDR3 is TGTGCCAGCAGCCCGCGCCCAGGGGCCGCAGATACGCAGTATTTT.

In the case of this clone: The sample contains more than one DNA sequence encoding this CDR3. This chain uses TRBV29-1 with TRBJ1-4; 9 bases are a match to TRBD1. The V gene's germline CDR1 is SQVTM and CDR2 ANQGSEA. With 7 bases clipped from V and 8 bases from J, the junction kept 5 bases outside the gene matches. This CDR3 region has 12 residues. CDR3 in DNA: TGCAGCGGGGGACAGGGACGCGAAAAACTGTTTTTT. Translation gives CSGGQGREKLFF.

Only one count was recorded for this clone. V and J are TRBV7-9 and TRBJ2-1; D gene unclear. V lost 5 bases, J lost 5 bases, and 16 bases lay in between. Per the germline V gene, CDR1 is SEHNR and CDR2 is FQNEAQ (reference sequence). This CDR3 has 15 amino acids. Here the CDR3 DNA reads TGTGCCAGCAGCCCTCCGGGCGCGAGGAACAATGAGCAGTTCTTC. Translated: CASSPPGARNNEQFF.

The V gene is TRBV5-1, the J gene TRBJ2-7; 13 positions agree with TRBD2. The germline gives CDR1 SGHRS, CDR2 YFSETQ. After removal of 4 bases from V and 2 bases from J, the junction contained 6 bases not matched to a gene. CDR3 length equals 16 residues. The CDR3 protein is CASSPGTSGATYEQYF. The CDR3 bases are TGCGCCAGCAGCCCCGGGACTAGCGGGGCAACCTACGAGCAGTACTTC.